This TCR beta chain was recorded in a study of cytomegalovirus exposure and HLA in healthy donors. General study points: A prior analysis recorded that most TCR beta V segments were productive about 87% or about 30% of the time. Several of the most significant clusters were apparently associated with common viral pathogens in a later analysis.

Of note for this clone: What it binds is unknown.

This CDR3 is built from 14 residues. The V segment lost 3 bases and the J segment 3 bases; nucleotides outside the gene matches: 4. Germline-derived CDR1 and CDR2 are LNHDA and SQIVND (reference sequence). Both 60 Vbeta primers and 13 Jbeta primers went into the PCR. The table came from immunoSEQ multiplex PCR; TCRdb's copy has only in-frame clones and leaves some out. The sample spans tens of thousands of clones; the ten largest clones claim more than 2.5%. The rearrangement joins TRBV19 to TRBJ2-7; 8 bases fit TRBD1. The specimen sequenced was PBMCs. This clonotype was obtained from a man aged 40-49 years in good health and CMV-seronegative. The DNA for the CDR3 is TGTGCCAGTAGTATGCAGGGGGCTGGCTACGAGCAGTACTTC. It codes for CASSMQGAGYEQYF.